This TCR beta chain was identified during a study of blood T cell repertoires in COVID-19. In the study overall: Sources were T cells, B-cell-depleted T cells, or PBMCs; the material itself was cDNA or gDNA.

Here immunoSEQ multiplex PCR was the method, and the copy in TCRdb shows in-frame clones only, minus some. The sample records 240,000 or so clones, approximately 86% being singletons. The V gene's germline CDR1 is SGHNT and CDR2 YYREEE (reference sequence). V was pared by 8 bases and J by 5 bases, with 5 bases of the junction left unmatched. This CDR3 is built from 12 residues. This sequence originates from a woman in her thirties who had recovered from COVID-19. The chain is built from TRBV5-4 and TRBJ2-7, with 9 positions matching TRBD2. Input material: peripheral blood. CDR3 amino acids: CASAGGTNEQYF. CDR3 DNA: TGTGCCAGTGCGGGGGGGACCAACGAGCAGTACTTC.